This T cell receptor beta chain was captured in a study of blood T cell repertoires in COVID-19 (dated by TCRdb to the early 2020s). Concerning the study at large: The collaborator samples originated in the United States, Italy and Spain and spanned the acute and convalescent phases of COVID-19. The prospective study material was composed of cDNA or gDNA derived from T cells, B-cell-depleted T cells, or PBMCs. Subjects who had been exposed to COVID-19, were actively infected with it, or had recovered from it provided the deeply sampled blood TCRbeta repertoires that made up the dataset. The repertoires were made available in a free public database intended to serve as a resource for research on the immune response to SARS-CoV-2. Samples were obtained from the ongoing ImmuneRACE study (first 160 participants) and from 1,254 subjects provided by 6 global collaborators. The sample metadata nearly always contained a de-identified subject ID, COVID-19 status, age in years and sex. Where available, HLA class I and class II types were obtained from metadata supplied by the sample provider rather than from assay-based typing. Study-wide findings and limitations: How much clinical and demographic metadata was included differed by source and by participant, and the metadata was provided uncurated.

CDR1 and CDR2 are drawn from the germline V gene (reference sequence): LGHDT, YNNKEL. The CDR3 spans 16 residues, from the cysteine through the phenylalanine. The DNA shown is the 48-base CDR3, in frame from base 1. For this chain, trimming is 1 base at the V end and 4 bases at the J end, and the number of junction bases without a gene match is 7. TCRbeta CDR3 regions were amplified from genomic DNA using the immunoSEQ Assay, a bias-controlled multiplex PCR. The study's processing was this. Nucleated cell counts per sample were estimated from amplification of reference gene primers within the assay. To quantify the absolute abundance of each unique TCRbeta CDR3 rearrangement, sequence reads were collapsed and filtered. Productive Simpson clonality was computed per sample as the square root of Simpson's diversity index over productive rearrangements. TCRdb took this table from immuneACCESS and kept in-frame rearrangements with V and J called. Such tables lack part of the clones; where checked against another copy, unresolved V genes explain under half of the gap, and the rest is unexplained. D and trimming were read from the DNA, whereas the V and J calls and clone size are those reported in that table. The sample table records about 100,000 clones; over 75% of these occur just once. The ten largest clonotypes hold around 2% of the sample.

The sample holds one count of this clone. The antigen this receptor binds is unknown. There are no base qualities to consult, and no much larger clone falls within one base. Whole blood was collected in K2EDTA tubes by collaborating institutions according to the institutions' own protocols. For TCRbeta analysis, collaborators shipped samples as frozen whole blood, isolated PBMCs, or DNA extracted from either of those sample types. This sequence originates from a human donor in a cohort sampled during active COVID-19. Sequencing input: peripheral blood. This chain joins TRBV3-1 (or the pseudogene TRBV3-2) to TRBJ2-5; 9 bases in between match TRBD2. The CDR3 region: CASSQGLAGFRETQYF. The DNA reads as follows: TGTGCCAGCAGCCAAGGGCTAGCGGGGTTTCGAGAGACCCAGTACTTC.